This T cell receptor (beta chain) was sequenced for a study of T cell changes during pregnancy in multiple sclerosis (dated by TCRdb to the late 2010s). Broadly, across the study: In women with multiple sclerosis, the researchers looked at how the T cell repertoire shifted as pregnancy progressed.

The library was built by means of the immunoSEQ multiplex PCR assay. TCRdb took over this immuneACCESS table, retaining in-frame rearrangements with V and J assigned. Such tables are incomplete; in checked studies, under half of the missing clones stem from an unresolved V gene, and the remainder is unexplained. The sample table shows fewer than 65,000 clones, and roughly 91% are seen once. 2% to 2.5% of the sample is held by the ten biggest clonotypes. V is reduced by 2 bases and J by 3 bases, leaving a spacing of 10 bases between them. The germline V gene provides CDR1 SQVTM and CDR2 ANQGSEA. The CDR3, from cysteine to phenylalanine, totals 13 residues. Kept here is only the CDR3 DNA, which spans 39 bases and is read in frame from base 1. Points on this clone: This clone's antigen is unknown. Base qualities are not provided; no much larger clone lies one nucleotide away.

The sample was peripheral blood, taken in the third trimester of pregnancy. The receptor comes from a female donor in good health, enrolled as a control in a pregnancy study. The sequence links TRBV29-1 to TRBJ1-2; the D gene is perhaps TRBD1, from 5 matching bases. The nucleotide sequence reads TGCAGCGTTGAAACCGGACATGACTATGGCTACACCTTC. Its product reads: CSVETGHDYGYTF.